The 20 T cell receptor beta chains listed next were all sequenced from one sample in a study of T cells in Graves' hyperthyroidism and ophthalmopathy. What was amplified from RNA transcripts were TCR beta CDR3 regions. The TCR CDR3 first-round RT-PCR relied on the HTBI primer set. Each CDR3 protein is one row after TCRdb ran MiXCR on the multiplex PCR reads. The data hold about 560,000 distinct CDR3 sequences, with about a sixth observed a single time. Material: blood. These receptors all stem from a woman aged 18-29 years with Graves' hyperthyroidism.

This clonotype was seen a handful of times. V and J are TRBV29-1 and TRBJ2-7, with TRBD2 matching over 7 bases. The V gene's germline CDR1 is SQVTM and CDR2 ANQGSEA. This CDR3 contains 12 residues. Trimming took 4 bases from V and 0 from J; bases not matched to a gene: 0. The CDR3: CSVGGGSYEQYF. The CDR3 DNA reads TGCAGCGTTGGGGGGGGCTCCTACGAGCAGTACTTC.

This clonotype was counted ten times or more. The V gene is TRBV28, the J gene TRBJ1-1, with 8 bases aligning to TRBD1. The CDR3 has 16 amino acids. Germline lookup yields CDR1 MDHEN and CDR2 SYDVKM. V was pared by 4 bases and J by 4 bases, with 11 bases of the junction left unmatched. The chain's CDR3 is CASSSTPGDRSTEAFF. The CDR3 coding sequence is TGTGCCAGCAGTTCGACGCCAGGGGACAGGAGCACTGAAGCTTTCTTT.

This clonotype was seen ten or more times. V usage is TRBV10-1 and J usage is TRBJ2-7; possible D gene TRBD2, 5 bases. The CDR3 totals 19 residues. The V gene's germline CDR1 is WNHNN and CDR2 SYGVQD (reference sequence). V was clipped by 3 bases and J by 2 bases, with 26 bases between them. DNA of the CDR3: TGCGCCAGCAGTGAAGGTGGCACCGGACTCGATCAAGTAACCTACGAGCAGTACTTC. Its protein is CASSEGGTGLDQVTYEQYF.

This clonotype was detected ten times or more. The V and J genes are TRBV6-1 and TRBJ1-1; D unclear. This CDR3 is 13 amino acids long. Germline CDR1 MNHNS, CDR2 SASEGT. V lost 4 bases to trimming and J lost 1 base, with 7 bases between them. CDR3 coding DNA: TGTGCCAGCAGTGTACTCGGGAACACTGAAGCTTTCTTT. Its protein product is CASSVLGNTEAFF.

J is TRBJ2-1 and V is TRBV25-1; 10 positions match TRBD1. From germline, CDR1 is MGHDK and CDR2 SYGVNS. The CDR3 spans 15 residues. Trimming removed 1 base from V and 7 bases from J; junction bases left unmatched: 4. DNA for the CDR3: TGTGCCAGCAGTGAATGGGGGGACAGGGGAAATGAGCAGTTCTTC. This codes for CASSEWGDRGNEQFF.

This clonotype was counted at least ten times. V is TRBV6-2 or TRBV6-3 and J is TRBJ1-1; tentative D call: TRBD1 (5 bases). V dropped 6 bases and J dropped 1 base, with 27 bases sitting between them. This CDR3 has 19 residues. The V gene's germline CDR1 is MNHEY and CDR2 SVGEGT. The CDR3 region has the DNA TGTGCCAGCAGCTGGGGATTGGGGCAGGGACGAGGTCAGAACACTGAAGCTTTCTTT. Its protein is CASSWGLGQGRGQNTEAFF.

This clonotype has ten or more counts. The chain carries TRBV20-1 and TRBJ2-1, with TRBD2 matching 9 bases. Germline V gene lookup returns CDR1 DFQATT and CDR2 SNEGSKA (reference sequence). The CDR3 loop spans 14 amino acids. V was clipped by 4 bases and J by 5 bases; unmatched bases: 6. The CDR3 DNA reads as TGCAGTGCTATTCTAGCGGGATTAAACAATGAGCAGTTCTTC. Its protein is CSAILAGLNNEQFF.

This clonotype was counted ten times or more. This chain's CDR3 is CASSLDSGGPEQFF. The DNA for the CDR3 is TGCGCCAGCAGCTTGGATAGCGGGGGCCCCGAGCAGTTCTTC. The chain joins TRBV5-1 to TRBJ2-1; 9 bases are a match to TRBD2. The CDR3 contains 14 residues. From germline, CDR1 is SGHRS and CDR2 YFSETQ. J was trimmed by 10 bases and V by 0 bases; bases with no gene match: 5.

The genes are TRBV12-5 and TRBJ1-4, with 7 bases that match TRBD1. The J segment lost 13 bases and the V segment lost 6 bases, leaving 11 bases of the junction unmatched. The CDR3 spans 13 residues. From germline, CDR1 is LGHNT and CDR2 FRNRAP. CDR3 amino acids: CASGDRLEGILFF. CDR3 nucleotides: TGTGCTAGTGGGGACAGGCTGGAGGGAATACTGTTTTTT.

There are a few counts of this clonotype. A junction boundary mismatches the germline segment, possibly from a read error. The V call is TRBV6-2 or TRBV6-3, the J call TRBJ1-3; D unclear. Germline V gene data show CDR1 as MNHEY and CDR2 as SVGEGT. This CDR3 spans 14 amino acids. CDR3 coding DNA: TGTGCCAGCCGATGGACCGGCTCTGGAAACACCATACATTTT. This gives the protein CASRWTGSGNTIHF.

This clonotype was counted ten times or more. The chain uses TRBV7-2 and TRBJ2-7, with 10 positions matching TRBD2. Germline CDR1 reads SGHTA; CDR2 reads FQGNSA. With 3 bases clipped from V and 2 bases from J, the junction kept 4 bases outside the gene matches. The CDR3 runs 15 residues. The CDR3 spells CASSLGTSAPYEQYF. In nucleotides, the CDR3 is TGTGCCAGCAGCTTGGGGACTAGCGCACCCTACGAGCAGTACTTC.

This clonotype was observed at least ten times. The chain has TRBV12-3 or TRBV12-4 and TRBJ2-7; 7 nucleotides agree with TRBD1. The CDR3 has 15 amino acids. V gave up 5 bases and J gave up 3 bases; unmatched junction bases: 10. The CDR3 nucleotides are TGTGCCAGCAGTCCCAGAGGAGGACAGGTCTACGAGCAGTACTTC. Translated: CASSPRGGQVYEQYF.

The genes are TRBV7-9 and TRBJ1-2; TRBD1 aligns across 7 bases. CDR3 length: 20 amino acids. Germline CDR1 is SEHNR and CDR2 is FQNEAQ (reference sequence). The trim removed 5 bases at V and 5 bases at J, leaving 26 bases unmatched. The CDR3, as DNA: TGTGCCAGCAGCAGTTTAGTAGGCGGCGGGATACCGGGACAGAAGTATGGCTACACCTTC. Translated: CASSSLVGGGIPGQKYGYTF.

A few counts support this clonotype. V and J are TRBV6-2 or TRBV6-3 and TRBJ2-5; the D is unclear. Germline loops: CDR1 MNHEY, CDR2 SVGEGT. V lost 0 bases and J 2 bases, leaving 10 bases between the germline ends. There are 15 residues in the CDR3. CDR3: CASSYSVTLQETQYF. CDR3 nucleotides: TGTGCCAGCAGTTACTCGGTCACCCTACAAGAGACCCAGTACTTC.

As regards this clonotype: Mismatch with germline at one junction end may stem from a read error. The V call is TRBV7-7, the J call TRBJ2-1; the D is unclear. Per the germline V gene, CDR1 is SSHAT and CDR2 is FNYEAQ (reference sequence). The CDR3 is made up of 15 amino acids. The CDR3 loop is CASSLNGLTYNEQFF. DNA of the CDR3: TGTGCTAGCAGCTTAAACGGGTTGACCTACAATGAGCAGTTCTTC.

A few counts support this clonotype. Written as DNA, the CDR3 is TGTGCCAGCAGTTCCAGGGAAAACATTCAGTACTTC. It is translated as CASSSRENIQYF. V and J are TRBV12-3 or TRBV12-4 and TRBJ2-4; TRBD1 is a possible D gene (5 bases). The CDR3 sequence is 12 residues long. Trimming took off 4 bases at V and 5 bases at J, with 6 bases between the two ends.

In this sample, this clonotype turned up a few times. Because the CDR3 is missing its conserved closing phenylalanine or tryptophan, this is likely a read error. The chain has TRBV28 and TRBJ2-5, with 8 positions matching TRBD1. After removal of 4 bases from V and 7 bases from J, the junction contained 11 bases not matched to a gene. This CDR3 region has 15 residues. The germline V gene encodes CDR1 MDHEN and CDR2 SYDVKM. CDR3 sequence (DNA): TGTGCCAGCAGTTGGACAGGGAAAATCGGGAGGACCCAGTACTCC. This translates into CASSWTGKIGRTQYS.

The table lists this clonotype with many counts. This rearrangement joins TRBV12-3 or TRBV12-4 to TRBJ2-7; D is perhaps TRBD1 (5 bases). The CDR3 sequence is 13 residues long. V was trimmed by 2 bases and J by 3 bases, leaving 8 bases between them. The CDR3 here is CASSLRQGYEQYF. The CDR3 DNA reads as TGTGCCAGCAGTTTACGCCAGGGCTACGAGCAGTACTTC.

This clonotype was seen a handful of times. The V gene is TRBV12-5, the J gene TRBJ1-5, with 7 nucleotides matching TRBD1. CDR1 and CDR2 from the germline V gene are LGHNT and FRNRAP. V dropped 1 base and J dropped 0; count of bases not matched to a gene: 9. The CDR3 length is 18 residues. DNA of the CDR3: TGTGCTAGTGGTTTGGCCCCTAAAGACAGGGATAGCAATCAGCCCCAGCATTTT. This codes for CASGLAPKDRDSNQPQHF.

There are a few counts of this clonotype. This rearrangement joins TRBV14 to TRBJ2-3, with D unresolved. The CDR3 has 15 amino acids. V lost 0 bases, J lost 2 bases, and 9 bases lay in between. Per germline, CDR1 SGHDN and CDR2 FVKESK. The CDR3 loop reads CASSQDDGFTDTQYF. The CDR3 DNA reads as TGTGCCAGCAGCCAAGACGACGGGTTCACAGATACGCAGTATTTT.